Following are 14 T cell receptor beta chains from one sample sequenced in a study of OX40 agonist ivuxolimab in advanced cancers. The method was the immunoSEQ multiplex PCR assay. The source is immuneACCESS, and TCRdb retained only in-frame sequences with V and J called. Part of the clones is not carried over; for the studies checked, unresolved V genes explain less than half of this, and the remainder is unexplained. Within this sample are around 82,000 clones, with 85% to 90% of them counted one time only. The ten largest clones add up to less than 0.85% of the sample. The starting material was CD4+ or CD8+ T cells sorted from blood, obtained in a trial of the OX40 agonist ivuxolimab. Every receptor here comes from an adult with an advanced solid tumor such as melanoma, head and neck, liver or kidney cancer.

This chain uses TRBV11-2 with TRBJ2-5; TRBD2 matches 12 bases. The CDR3 runs 16 residues. Losses at the gene ends were 5 bases for V and 2 bases for J; bases not matched to a gene: 6. Germline CDR1 reads SGHAT; CDR2 reads FQNNGV. The CDR3 spells CASSATSGRRQETQYF. DNA of the CDR3: TGTGCCAGCAGCGCGACTAGCGGGAGACGGCAAGAGACCCAGTACTTC.

The sample holds a few counts of this clone. V and J are TRBV5-4 and TRBJ2-5, with D maybe TRBD1 (6 bases). CDR3 size: 11 residues. Germline values: CDR1 SGHNT, CDR2 YYREEE (reference sequence). V lost 7 bases, J lost 2 bases, and 6 bases lay in between. CDR3 nucleotides: TGTGCCAGCGGACAGCAAGAGACCCAGTACTTC. Its protein is CASGQQETQYF.

The genes are TRBV21-1 and TRBJ2-7; the DNA was not compared with TRBD2, the D call given in the table. TRBV21-1 is a documented pseudogene. This CDR3 has 16 residues. The CDR3 coding sequence is TGTGCCAGCAGCCCCCGACTAGCGGGAGTCTCCTACGAGCAGTACTTC. This sequence encodes CASSPRLAGVSYEQYF.

This rearrangement joins TRBV19 to TRBJ2-1; TRBD2 agrees at 14 bases. With V trimmed by 5 bases and J by 15 bases, 15 bases remained unmatched. The CDR3 is made up of 16 amino acids. The germline gives CDR1 LNHDA, CDR2 SQIVND (reference sequence). The CDR3 protein is CASSVSGTSGRMRLFF. The CDR3 nucleotides are TGTGCCAGTAGTGTATCCGGGACTAGCGGGAGAATGAGGTTGTTCTTC.

This clone was recorded only once. The chain is built from TRBV7-2 and TRBJ2-7; a weak D match, TRBD2 (5 bases). Trimming removed 0 bases from V and 3 bases from J, with 9 bases in between. The CDR3 length is 14 residues. Per the germline V gene, CDR1 is SGHTA and CDR2 is FQGNSA. The chain's CDR3 is CASSLAGDRYEQYF. As DNA, the CDR3 is TGTGCCAGCAGCTTAGCGGGAGATCGCTACGAGCAGTACTTC.

The gene calls are TRBV7-9 and TRBJ1-4; no firm D call. Germline V gene sequence: CDR1 SEHNR, CDR2 FQNEAQ (reference sequence). V shed 4 bases and J shed 8 bases, with 11 bases lying between them. The CDR3 loop spans 13 amino acids. CDR3 sequence (DNA): TGTGCCAGCAGCTCGCAAATTGGGGAAAAACTGTTTTTT. Protein sequence: CASSSQIGEKLFF.

The chain is built from TRBV11-2 and TRBJ1-3, with 8 bases that match TRBD1. CDR1 and CDR2 from the germline V gene are SGHAT and FQNNGV. V shed 4 bases and J 2 bases; nucleotides not matched to a gene: 10. The CDR3 covers 17 residues. The CDR3 loop is CASSWGTTGGTGNTIYF. The CDR3 bases are TGTGCCAGCAGCTGGGGTACTACAGGGGGGACTGGAAACACCATATATTTT.

The chain carries TRBV6-6 and TRBJ1-2, with unresolved D. With 7 bases removed from V and 5 bases from J, the gap between germline ends came to 14 bases. CDR1 MNHNY and CDR2 SVGAGI come from the germline V gene (reference sequence). The CDR3 length is 13 residues. In DNA, the CDR3 is TGTGCCAGCACAAATGAGCTGCTTTATGGCTACACCTTC. This codes for CASTNELLYGYTF.

This chain joins TRBV27 and TRBJ2-5; 13 nucleotides align to TRBD2. V shed 5 bases and J 14 bases; nucleotides not matched to a gene: 8. This CDR3 region has 13 residues. CDR1 is MNHEY, CDR2 SMNVEV, per germline (reference sequence). CDR3: CASSPGTSGARYF. As DNA, the CDR3 is TGTGCCAGCAGTCCCGGGACTAGCGGGGCCCGTTACTTC.

The chain is built from TRBV7-9 and TRBJ2-5, with TRBD2 matching over 16 bases. V gave up 9 bases and J gave up 5 bases; unmatched junction bases: 9. The CDR3 has 16 amino acids. Germline CDR1 is SEHNR and CDR2 is FQNEAQ (reference sequence). CDR3 protein: CASGTGTSGRGETQYF. Written as DNA, the CDR3 is TGTGCCAGTGGAACCGGGACTAGCGGGAGGGGGGAGACCCAGTACTTC.

This chain links TRBV27 with TRBJ2-7; D unclear. V gave up 2 bases and J gave up 0 bases, with 11 bases separating them. This CDR3 is built from 15 residues. CDR1 is MNHEY and CDR2 is SMNVEV in the germline V gene (reference sequence). The CDR3 DNA reads as TGTGCCAGCAGTTTAAAAGGTTCAGTCTCCTACGAGCAGTACTTC. This gives the protein CASSLKGSVSYEQYF.

J is TRBJ2-7 and V is TRBV27; possible D gene TRBD1, 5 bases. The germline V gene has CDR1 MNHEY and CDR2 SMNVEV (reference sequence). The CDR3 consists of 13 residues. V was shortened by 3 bases and J by 3 bases, with 9 bases between the two germline ends. The DNA for the CDR3 is TGTGCCAGCAGTTTCAGGGATGGCTACGAGCAGTACTTC. This sequence encodes CASSFRDGYEQYF.

V usage is TRBV27 and J usage is TRBJ1-1, with 8 bases that match TRBD1. Germline-derived CDR1 and CDR2 are MNHEY and SMNVEV (reference sequence). The ends lost 6 bases at V and 5 bases at J; junction bases unmatched: 11. This CDR3 is 15 amino acids long. The DNA of the CDR3 is TGTGCCAGCAGATCTACTCAGGGGGCACGGACTGAAGCTTTCTTT. It yields the protein CASRSTQGARTEAFF.

This clone was seen a single time. J is TRBJ2-6 and V is TRBV7-3; 7 bases agree with TRBD1. J was trimmed by 0 bases and V by 1 base; bases with no gene match: 9. Germline V gene sequence: CDR1 SGHTA, CDR2 FQGTGA. The CDR3 has 19 amino acids. CDR3 sequence reads: CASSLRENRGSSGANVLTF. The CDR3 DNA reads as TGTGCCAGCAGCTTAAGGGAGAACAGGGGTTCCTCTGGGGCCAACGTCCTGACTTTC.